Below are 28 T cell receptor beta chains sequenced from a single sample in a study of a mutant IDH1 vaccine in newly diagnosed glioma. No antigens are known for them. Sequencing used immunoSEQ multiplex PCR; TCRdb keeps in-frame clones, though not all of them. The sample has tens of thousands of clones; around 74% are singletons. As to time point: week 23, last vaccination. Vaccination used 300 ug of mutant IDH1 20-mer peptide per dose, with topical imiquimod. Sequencing used PBMCs, obtained from a glioma patient whose treatment included an IDH1 peptide vaccine. These receptor sequences come from a man aged 50-60 years with glioma.

J is TRBJ2-3 and V is TRBV6-4; 13 nucleotides align to TRBD2. The CDR3 sequence is 15 residues long. V lost 2 bases to trimming and J lost 4 bases; unmatched junction nucleotides: 0. The germline CDR1 and CDR2 sequences are MRHNA and SNTAGT. CDR3 coding DNA: TGTGCCAGCAGTGACACTAGCGGGGGGGCAGATACGCAGTATTTT. As protein: CASSDTSGGADTQYF.

This CDR3 reads CASSHGQGGEKLFF. CDR3 nucleotides: TGTGCCAGCAGCCATGGACAGGGCGGGGAAAAACTGTTTTTT. The V gene is TRBV7-8, the J gene TRBJ1-4, with TRBD1 matching over 8 bases. Germline CDR1 is SGHVS and CDR2 is FQNEAQ. V shed 5 bases, J shed 8 bases, and the junction held 7 bases outside the gene matches. CDR3 length: 14 residues.

The chain's CDR3 is CATYLPGQGNHEQYF. The CDR3 region has the DNA TGCGCCACCTATTTACCGGGACAGGGGAATCACGAGCAGTACTTC. The J gene is TRBJ2-7, the V gene TRBV23-1, with TRBD1 matching over 10 bases. TRBV23-1 belongs to the ORF category, with a function that is uncertain. The CDR3 runs 15 residues. V dropped 10 bases and J dropped 5; count of bases not matched to a gene: 14.

The DNA for the CDR3 is TGTGCCAGCTCGGACTCCCCCAATCAGCCCCAGCATTTT. It specifies CASSDSPNQPQHF. The V call is TRBV6-5, the J call TRBJ1-5; D gene ambiguous. Between the trimmed V and J ends, which lost 8 bases and 3 bases, there was a span of 11 bases. The CDR3 spans 13 residues. Germline V gene sequence: CDR1 MNHEY, CDR2 SVGAGI.

The rearrangement uses TRBV9 and TRBJ2-2; 9 bases match TRBD2. Germline CDR1 and CDR2: SGDLS and YYNGEE. V was pared by 0 bases and J by 1 base, with 7 bases of the junction left unmatched. The CDR3 contains 18 residues. The CDR3, as DNA: TGTGCCAGCAGCGTAGAGCTAGCGGGGAGATGGAACACCGGGGAGCTGTTTTTT. Residues: CASSVELAGRWNTGELFF.

The chain carries TRBV30 and TRBJ2-5; D uncertain. Trimming took 0 bases from V and 5 from J, leaving 4 bases between them. The germline gives CDR1 GTSNPN, CDR2 SVGIG (reference sequence). The CDR3 has 11 amino acids. CDR3 amino acids: CAWSVQETQYF. The CDR3 nucleotides are TGTGCCTGGAGTGTACAGGAGACCCAGTACTTC.

This clone has only one observation. The rearrangement links TRBV7-8 to TRBJ2-5; 9 bases align to TRBD2. V dropped 1 base and J dropped 5; count of bases not matched to a gene: 8. CDR1 and CDR2 from the germline V gene are SGHVS and FQNEAQ. This CDR3 is 16 amino acids long. The CDR3 DNA reads TGTGCCAGCAGCTTAGAAAGCGGGGGGCTAGGGGAGACCCAGTACTTC. Protein sequence: CASSLESGGLGETQYF.

This clone has more than one count but fewer than ten. This chain links TRBV5-6 with TRBJ1-2; 7 bases are shared with TRBD1. The J segment lost 3 bases and the V segment lost 7 bases, leaving 9 bases of the junction unmatched. This CDR3 contains 14 residues. Germline V lookup: CDR1 SGHDT, CDR2 YYEEEE. This CDR3 reads CASFRTGGDYGYTF. The CDR3 DNA is TGTGCCAGCTTTCGGACAGGAGGTGACTATGGCTACACCTTC.

The J gene is TRBJ2-3, the V gene TRBV5-1; a possible D gene is TRBD1 (6 bases). Germline V lookup: CDR1 SGHRS, CDR2 YFSETQ. This CDR3 spans 14 amino acids. V was shortened by 1 base and J by 5 bases, with 11 bases between the two germline ends. The CDR3 sequence: CASSLSGGRDTQYF. CDR3 nucleotides: TGCGCCAGCAGCTTGTCTGGGGGCCGAGATACGCAGTATTTT.

The count of this clone is one. The V call is TRBV9, the J call TRBJ2-2; D not certain. The CDR3 totals 13 residues. Germline CDR1 SGDLS, CDR2 YYNGEE. V was pared by 4 bases and J by 6 bases, with 10 bases between. This CDR3 is CASSPLTAGELFF. The CDR3 nucleotides read TGTGCCAGCAGCCCTTTGACGGCCGGGGAGCTGTTTTTT.

This clone was picked up a small number of times. The chain recombines TRBV6-5 with TRBJ2-7, with D unresolved. This CDR3 is 13 amino acids long. Per germline, CDR1 MNHEY and CDR2 SVGAGI. V was cut by 3 bases and J by 6 bases, with 12 bases left in between. CDR3 sequence (DNA): TGTGCCAGCAGTTATCACGACGCTGGCGAGCAGTACTTC. It encodes CASSYHDAGEQYF.

Only a few counts were recorded for this clone. This chain's CDR3 is CATSRRRGTGLIEQYF. CDR3 DNA sequence: TGTGCCACCAGCAGACGTCGGGGGACAGGGCTTATCGAGCAGTACTTC. This chain links TRBV15 with TRBJ2-7; the match to TRBD1 covers 9 bases. CDR1 is LNHNV and CDR2 is YYDKDF in the germline V gene (reference sequence). The V and J ends lost 2 bases and 6 bases, in that order; junction bases with no gene match: 11. The CDR3 is made up of 16 amino acids.

This chain joins TRBV19 and TRBJ1-1; TRBD1 matches at 7 bases. The germline V gene has CDR1 LNHDA and CDR2 SQIVND (reference sequence). The CDR3 covers 16 residues. The junction had 9 bases not matched to a gene; V was cut back by 5 bases and J by 0 bases. This chain's CDR3 is CASSAQQGVVNTEAFF. The CDR3 nucleotides are TGTGCCAGTAGTGCACAGCAGGGGGTGGTGAACACTGAAGCTTTCTTT.

The chain joins TRBV18 to TRBJ1-1; D gene uncertain. Between the trimmed V and J ends, which lost 2 bases and 1 base, there was a span of 8 bases. Germline CDR1 and CDR2: KGHSH and LQKENI. This CDR3 contains 14 residues. The CDR3 region is CASSPGIGNTEAFF. CDR3 sequence (DNA): TGTGCCAGCTCACCAGGGATTGGGAACACTGAAGCTTTCTTT. Drawing the rest from reference TRBV18 and TRBJ1-1, the complete variable domain is NAGVMQNPRHLVRRRGQEARLRCSPMKGHSHVYWYRQLPEEGLKFMVYLQKENIIDESGMPKERFSAEFPKEGPSILRIQQVVRGDSAAYFCASSPGIGNTEAFFGQGTRLTVV.

The chain combines TRBV14 with TRBJ2-7; 8 nucleotides align to TRBD2. V was pared by 4 bases and J by 3 bases, with 14 bases of the junction left unmatched. This CDR3 is built from 17 residues. The germline CDR1 and CDR2 sequences are SGHDN and FVKESK. CDR3 DNA: TGTGCCAGCAGCCCCCTCGGGGGGGGTCACCCTCTCTACGAGCAGTACTTC. Translating it yields CASSPLGGGHPLYEQYF.

About this clone: A junction boundary mismatches the germline segment, possibly from a read error. The V and J genes are TRBV7-7 and TRBJ2-2, with TRBD1 matching over 7 bases. CDR1 is SSHAT, CDR2 FNYEAQ, per germline (reference sequence). The CDR3 sequence is 14 residues long. CDR3 in amino acids: CASSSRPGGGELFF. In DNA, the CDR3 is TGTGCTAGCAGCTCCCGACCAGGGGGCGGGGAGCTGTTTTTT.

This clone was observed a handful of times. This chain connects TRBV20-1 to TRBJ2-7; no clear D gene. This CDR3 has 11 residues. The germline V gene has CDR1 DFQATT and CDR2 SNEGSKA (reference sequence). The V gene lost 3 bases and the J gene lost 3 bases, with 6 bases spanning the gap. In nucleotides, the CDR3 is TGCAGTGCTAGTTCCCTCTACGAGCAGTACTTC. It specifies CSASSLYEQYF.

V usage is TRBV10-3 and J usage is TRBJ2-1, with 10 bases lining up with TRBD2. This CDR3 is built from 15 residues. The V gene end was trimmed by 4 bases and the J gene end by 5 bases; junction bases not matched to a gene: 5. CDR1 is ENHRY and CDR2 is SYGVKD in the germline V gene. In DNA form, the CDR3 reads TGTGCCATCAGTGGACTAGCGGGTATTGACAATGAGCAGTTCTTC. The encoded protein is CAISGLAGIDNEQFF.

J is TRBJ1-2 and V is TRBV7-9, with TRBD1 as a possible D gene (6 bases). Germline V gene sequence: CDR1 SEHNR, CDR2 FQNEAQ (reference sequence). The CDR3 length is 14 residues. Trimming stripped 5 bases from V and 0 bases from J, with 10 bases between. The CDR3, as DNA: TGTGCCAGCAGCCCGACAGGAGCTAACTATGGCTACACCTTC. Residues: CASSPTGANYGYTF.

The chain carries TRBV5-1 and TRBJ1-1; TRBD1 agrees at 8 bases. The CDR3 spans 14 residues. V shed 2 bases, J shed 1 base, and the junction held 1 base outside the gene matches. Germline values: CDR1 SGHRS, CDR2 YFSETQ. The CDR3, as DNA: TGCGCCAGCAGCTTTGGACAGGGGAACACTGAAGCTTTCTTT. Encoded protein: CASSFGQGNTEAFF.

J is TRBJ2-2 and V is TRBV7-3; 7 nucleotides match TRBD2. There are 13 residues in the CDR3. The V segment lost 6 bases and the J segment 4 bases; nucleotides outside the gene matches: 2. Per the germline V gene, CDR1 is SGHTA and CDR2 is FQGTGA. This chain's CDR3 is CASSLAGTGELFF. CDR3 in DNA: TGTGCCAGCAGTTTAGCGGGCACCGGGGAGCTGTTTTTT.

The chain couples TRBV5-1 to TRBJ2-5; 7 bases agree with TRBD2. TRBJ2-7 matches the DNA end more closely, so the J call is doubtful. The CDR3 totals 12 residues. Germline loops: CDR1 SGHRS, CDR2 YFSETQ. In nucleotides, the CDR3 is TGCGCCAGCAGCCCGGCGGGGGACGAGCAGTACTTC. This encodes CASSPAGDEQYF.

The rearrangement links TRBV5-1 to TRBJ1-4; no clear D. The germline CDR1 and CDR2 sequences are SGHRS and YFSETQ. The CDR3 length is 15 residues. With 1 base removed from V and 5 bases from J, the gap between germline ends came to 12 bases. In DNA, the CDR3 is TGCGCCAGCAGCTTGTTTAATTCAGGCAATGAAAAACTGTTTTTT. Translated, it gives CASSLFNSGNEKLFF.

The rearrangement uses TRBV7-2 and TRBJ2-3, with 7 positions matching TRBD2. In germline, CDR1 is SGHTA, CDR2 FQGNSA. Unmatched junction bases numbered 11, after V lost 1 base and J lost 4 bases. The CDR3 has 17 amino acids. CDR3 nucleotide sequence: TGTGCCAGCAGCTTAGGGCTAGCGGTGGGGAATGCAGATACGCAGTATTTT. This sequence encodes CASSLGLAVGNADTQYF.

V and J are TRBV5-1 and TRBJ1-1; TRBD1 matches 7 bases. The length of the CDR3 is 14 residues. Trimming took 5 bases from V and 8 from J; bases not matched to a gene: 12. Germline V lookup: CDR1 SGHRS, CDR2 YFSETQ. DNA of the CDR3: TGCGCCAGCAGATGGGGTACAGGGGCGGCCGAAGCTTTCTTT. The encoded protein is CASRWGTGAAEAFF.

This clone was seen only a few times. V and J are TRBV2 and TRBJ1-5; no reliable D call. Trimming removed 4 bases at V and 1 base at J, with 11 bases between. The CDR3 loop spans 15 amino acids. The germline gives CDR1 SNHLY, CDR2 FYNNEI. The CDR3 sequence: CASSVTADSNQPQHF. The CDR3 DNA follows: TGTGCCAGCAGTGTAACCGCGGACAGCAATCAGCCCCAGCATTTT.

This chain connects TRBV16 to TRBJ2-7, with D hard to call. V shed 4 bases and J shed 3 bases, with 4 bases lying between them. CDR1 is KGHSY, CDR2 FQNENV, per germline. CDR3 size: 11 residues. The CDR3 loop reads CASSPNYEQYF. As DNA, the CDR3 is TGTGCCAGCAGCCCTAACTACGAGCAGTACTTC.

The rearrangement links TRBV2 to TRBJ2-7; D is unresolved. Germline CDR1 is SNHLY and CDR2 is FYNNEI. The CDR3 runs 12 residues. The V end was cut by 3 bases, the J end by 3 bases, with 6 bases between. This CDR3 reads CASSDPYYEQYF. Here the CDR3 DNA reads TGTGCCAGCAGTGATCCTTACTACGAGCAGTACTTC.